This T cell receptor (beta chain) was sequenced during a study of CD8 T cells in Susac syndrome. Random hexamers served to reverse transcribe roughly 0.45 to 1 ug RNA. TCRdb reanalysed the immunoSEQ multiplex PCR reads using MiXCR and keeps one entry per CDR3 protein. The table includes approximately 190,000 distinct CDR3 sequences, approximately 95% detected once. Regarding this clonotype: The junction departs from the called germline gene at one end, perhaps through a read error.

CDR1 is GTSNPN and CDR2 is SVGIG in the germline V gene (reference sequence). CDR3 length equals 8 residues. The origin of this receptor is a human donor with Susac syndrome. What was sequenced was CD8+ T cells from PBMCs. J is TRBJ2-3 and V is TRBV30; D not resolved. The CDR3 coding sequence is TGTGCCTGGAGTGTGCTGGATTTT. It translates to CAWSVLDF.